This T cell receptor beta chain was obtained from a study of cytomegalovirus exposure and HLA in healthy donors. Study-level information: Per a later analysis, the roughly 670 first-cohort and some 110 validation repertoires shared one platform. General observations from the study: Most TCR sequences were uncommon, yet certain public TCRs appeared in many donors. Altogether, about 160 TCR beta chains were recorded as cytomegalovirus-associated.

This CDR3 has 15 amino acids. CDR1 and CDR2 from the germline V gene are MNHEY and SVGAGI. Trimming removed 0 bases at V and 7 bases at J, with 15 bases between. Only one count was recorded for this clone. Its specificity is unknown. While the first cohort had around 700 subjects, the donors belonged to the separate validation cohort of over a hundred subjects. Only in-frame clones appear in the TCRdb table, and some are missing; sequencing was by immunoSEQ multiplex PCR. The sample includes about 95,000 clones, less than 85% of them seen just once. The sequence came from a man aged 18 to 29 in good health and CMV-seropositive. The V call is TRBV6-5, the J call TRBJ2-5; D is uncertain. Input material: PBMCs. The CDR3 loop reads CASSYSSTTSGTQYF. CDR3 DNA sequence: TGTGCCAGCAGTTACTCGTCCACGACCTCGGGGACCCAGTACTTC.